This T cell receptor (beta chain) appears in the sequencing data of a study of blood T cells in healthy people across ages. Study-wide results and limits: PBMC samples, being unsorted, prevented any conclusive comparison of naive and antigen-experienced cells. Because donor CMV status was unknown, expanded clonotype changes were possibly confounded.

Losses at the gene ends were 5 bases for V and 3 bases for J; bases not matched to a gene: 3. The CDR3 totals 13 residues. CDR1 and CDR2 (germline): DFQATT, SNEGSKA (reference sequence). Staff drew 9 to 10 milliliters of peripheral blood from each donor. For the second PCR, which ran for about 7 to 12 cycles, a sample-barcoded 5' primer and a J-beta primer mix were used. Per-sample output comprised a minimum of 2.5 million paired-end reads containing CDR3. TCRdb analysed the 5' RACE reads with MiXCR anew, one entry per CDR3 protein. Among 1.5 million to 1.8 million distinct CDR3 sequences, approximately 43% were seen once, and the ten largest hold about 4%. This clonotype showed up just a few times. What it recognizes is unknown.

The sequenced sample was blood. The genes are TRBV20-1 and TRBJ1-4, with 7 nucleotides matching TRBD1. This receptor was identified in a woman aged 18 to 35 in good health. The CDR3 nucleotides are TGCAGTGCTGTACAGGGGTCTAATGAAAAACTGTTTTTT. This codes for CSAVQGSNEKLFF.